Below, one T cell receptor (beta chain) is given with its context. This CDR3 spans 17 amino acids. These data originate in a study of blood T cell repertoires in COVID-19. About the research overall: COVID-19 samples, acute and convalescent, were from the United States, Italy and Spain. Sample material is recorded as cDNA or gDNA derived from T cells, B-cell-depleted T cells, or PBMCs.

Authors' analysis steps: Estimates of nucleated cell counts were drawn from the amplification of reference gene primers. The assay was immunoSEQ multiplex PCR, and TCRdb's table has in-frame clones only and misses some. V and J calls and clone size come straight from that table; D and trimming were deduced from the DNA. The repertoire holds approximately 260,000 clones, with less than 90% as singletons. Sequenced material: peripheral blood. The receptor comes from a man aged 55 to 69 who had recovered from COVID-19. The chain is built from TRBV21-1 and TRBJ2-7; the table's TRBD1 call for D was not verified on the DNA. TRBV21-1 has pseudogene status. The CDR3: CASSKVTGQASRYEQYF. The DNA for the CDR3 is TGTGCCAGCAGCAAAGTGACAGGACAGGCCTCGCGTTACGAGCAGTACTTC.